Only a few counts were recorded for the clone carrying this T cell receptor beta chain. The target antigen is unknown. This CDR3 spans 13 amino acids. The V and J ends lost 1 base and 7 bases, in that order; junction bases with no gene match: 6. Germline-derived CDR1 and CDR2 are DFQATT and SNEGSKA (reference sequence). TCRbeta library preparation incorporated unique molecular identifiers. TCRdb reprocessed the PCR reads via MiXCR and lists one record per CDR3 protein. The sample lists 140,000 or so distinct CDR3 sequences, more than 8% occurring once. The data originate from a study of T-cell reconstitution after alpha-beta-depleted transplantation in children. The study's findings and limits: Several hundred graft clones that had expanded were reportedly the source of alpha-beta T cells about two months after transplant.

The gene calls are TRBV20-1 and TRBJ2-5; 7 bases agree with TRBD1. This clonotype was obtained from a female patient aged 2-10 years who had a stem cell transplant for congenital amegakaryocytic thrombocytopenia, so the T cells may come from the graft donor. The sequencing here drew on PBMCs, mostly from graft donor cells, taken 180 days after TCRalphabeta/CD19-depleted stem cell transplant. The CDR3 nucleotides are TGCAGTGCTAGAGTGGACAGGTTAGGGACCCAGTACTTC. As protein: CSARVDRLGTQYF.